This record covers a single T cell receptor beta chain. The data derive from a study of graft-versus-host responses after intestinal transplantation. With V trimmed by 4 bases and J by 1 base, 9 bases remained unmatched. The CDR3 is 16 residues long. The germline V gene encodes CDR1 SNHLY and CDR2 FYNNEI. The assay was immunoSEQ multiplex PCR, and TCRdb's table has in-frame clones only and misses some. This table has over 15,000 clones, about 38% appearing once. Plating of approximately 200,000 CFSE-labeled responder cells was done together with approximately 200,000 irradiated, violet-dye-labeled stimulator cells.

The clonotype comes from a human patient who received an intestinal transplant. This chain links TRBV2 with TRBJ1-1; 7 nucleotides match TRBD1. Specimen: alloreactive CD8+ T cells from a mixed lymphocyte reaction culture, collected before intestinal transplant. Subset: CFSE-low proliferating T cells sorted from approximately 6-day pre-transplant mixed lymphocyte reaction (GvH or HvG direction). CDR3 protein: CASSVARDSANTEAFF. The CDR3 DNA follows: TGTGCCAGCAGTGTTGCCCGGGACAGTGCGAACACTGAAGCTTTCTTT. The full variable domain, its missing parts supplied by reference TRBV2 and TRBJ1-1, is EPEVTQTPSHQVTQMGQEVILRCVPISNHLYFYWYRQILGQKVEFLVSFYNNEISEKSEIFDDQFSVERPDGSNFTLKIRSTKLEDSAMYFCASSVARDSANTEAFFGQGTRLTVV.